Below, 21 T cell receptor beta chains from the same sample are listed, as sequenced in a study of Ad26.COV2.S vaccination and SARS-CoV-2 variants. Libraries were prepared by immunoSEQ multiplex PCR; TCRdb keeps only in-frame clonotypes and omits some of them. The sample shows about 350,000 clones, about 91% of them seen only once. Sequencing was performed on peripheral blood, taken after recovery from COVID-19. Receptors originate from a human donor who had recovered from COVID-19.

The V gene is TRBV7-8, the J gene TRBJ2-5, with a weak D call TRBD1 (5 bases). V lost 5 bases and J lost 7, with 17 bases in between. Per germline, CDR1 SGHVS and CDR2 FQNEAQ. The length of the CDR3 is 14 residues. The CDR3 sequence: CASSTQVKDGTQYF. CDR3 sequence (DNA): TGTGCCAGCAGCACACAGGTTAAAGATGGGACCCAGTACTTC.

The chain is built from TRBV5-6 and TRBJ1-2, with 7 nucleotides matching TRBD1. After removal of 5 bases from V and 4 bases from J, the junction contained 5 bases not matched to a gene. The CDR3 contains 13 residues. Germline lookup yields CDR1 SGHDT and CDR2 YYEEEE. As DNA, the CDR3 is TGTGCCAGCAGTAAAGACAGGGCCTATGGCTACACCTTC. Translating it yields CASSKDRAYGYTF. The complete variable domain, with remaining parts taken from reference TRBV5-6 and TRBJ1-2, reads DAGVTQSPTHLIKTRGQQVTLRCSPKSGHDTVSWYQQALGQGPQFIFQYYEEEERQRGNFPDRFSGHQFPNYSSELNVNALLLGDSALYLCASSKDRAYGYTFGSGTRLTVV.

This chain links TRBV4-1 with TRBJ2-3, with a weak D call TRBD2 (5 bases). V lost 1 base and J lost 0, with 11 bases in between. This CDR3 has 16 amino acids. Per the germline V gene, CDR1 is MGHRA and CDR2 is YSYEKL. CDR3 sequence reads: CASSQGTGMSTDTQYF. DNA for the CDR3: TGCGCCAGCAGCCAAGGGACGGGGATGAGCACAGATACGCAGTATTTT.

The DNA for the CDR3 is TGTGCCAGCAGTTCCTTTGACAATGAGCAGTTCTTC. Translated, it gives CASSSFDNEQFF. This chain connects TRBV27 to TRBJ2-1, with D unclear. Germline values: CDR1 MNHEY, CDR2 SMNVEV (reference sequence). Trimming cost V 4 bases and J 5 bases, with 6 bases left between them. CDR3 length: 12 residues.

The V call is TRBV4-1, the J call TRBJ2-2, with D uncertain. V was cut by 3 bases and J by 4 bases, with 15 bases left in between. Germline lookup yields CDR1 MGHRA and CDR2 YSYEKL. The CDR3 contains 16 residues. CDR3 coding DNA: TGCGCCAGCAGCCAGGAACTACTGTCGATCACCGGGGAGCTGTTTTTT. This gives the protein CASSQELLSITGELFF.

The rearrangement links TRBV5-1 to TRBJ2-3; 7 bases map to TRBD2. Germline values: CDR1 SGHRS, CDR2 YFSETQ. With 1 base clipped from V and 2 bases from J, the junction kept 7 bases outside the gene matches. The CDR3 contains 16 residues. CDR3 in amino acids: CASSLSSGATTDTQYF. CDR3 nucleotides: TGCGCCAGCAGCTTGTCCAGCGGGGCCACCACAGATACGCAGTATTTT.

This clone was observed once. The rearrangement links TRBV5-6 to TRBJ2-7, with 16 bases matching TRBD2. In germline, CDR1 is SGHDT, CDR2 YYEEEE. The CDR3 is made up of 16 amino acids. V lost 4 bases, J lost 7 bases, and 8 bases stayed unmatched. The CDR3 DNA reads TGTGCCAGCAGCCGCACGGGACTAGCGGGGGGGATTGAGCAGTACTTC. It translates to CASSRTGLAGGIEQYF.

This chain uses TRBV7-9 with TRBJ1-1; tentative D call: TRBD1 (5 bases). Germline V gene lookup returns CDR1 SEHNR and CDR2 FQNEAQ (reference sequence). This CDR3 has 15 amino acids. V shed 6 bases and J shed 4 bases, with 18 bases lying between them. Here the CDR3 DNA reads TGTGCCAGCAGGCCGATGGGGGTCTCTGGCACTGAAGCTTTCTTT. This encodes CASRPMGVSGTEAFF.

The V gene is TRBV12-5, the J gene TRBJ1-2, with D uncertain. CDR3 length: 16 amino acids. With 5 bases removed from V and 3 bases from J, the gap between germline ends came to 19 bases. The germline gives CDR1 LGHNT, CDR2 FRNRAP. This CDR3 is CASGPETEGTDYGYTF. In DNA, the CDR3 is TGTGCTAGTGGTCCCGAGACGGAGGGTACGGACTATGGCTACACCTTC.

The CDR3 sequence is CASSRGGDQPQHF. CDR3 DNA sequence: TGTGCCAGCAGTCGTGGGGGTGATCAGCCCCAGCATTTT. This chain connects TRBV6-2 or TRBV6-3 to TRBJ1-5; possibly TRBD1 for D (5 bases). This CDR3 comprises 13 residues. Germline assignment: CDR1 MNHEY and CDR2 SVGEGT. V lost 5 bases, J lost 5 bases, and 10 bases lay in between.

The chain couples TRBV19 to TRBJ2-3, with 10 nucleotides matching TRBD2. Trimming took 2 bases from V and 0 from J; bases not matched to a gene: 8. Germline assignment: CDR1 LNHDA and CDR2 SQIVND (reference sequence). This CDR3 spans 18 amino acids. CDR3 amino acids: CASSIRDSGGTSTDTQYF. The DNA for the CDR3 is TGTGCCAGTAGTATACGGGATAGCGGGGGGACTAGCACAGATACGCAGTATTTT.

This clone was counted between two and nine times. The gene calls are TRBV5-1 and TRBJ1-6; D unclear. Germline V gene data show CDR1 as SGHRS and CDR2 as YFSETQ. The CDR3 loop spans 14 amino acids. With 0 bases removed from V and 6 bases from J, the gap between germline ends came to 7 bases. The CDR3 reads CASSLDRSNSPLHF. The DNA for the CDR3 is TGCGCCAGCAGCTTGGACAGATCTAATTCACCCCTCCACTTT.

There are a few counts of this clone. This chain connects TRBV11-2 to TRBJ2-2; no definite D call. CDR1 SGHAT and CDR2 FQNNGV come from the germline V gene. Trimming took 2 bases from V and 0 from J, leaving 10 bases between them. The CDR3 runs 16 residues. This CDR3 reads CASSLNKVTNTGELFF. The CDR3 DNA reads TGTGCCAGCAGCTTAAACAAAGTAACGAACACCGGGGAGCTGTTTTTT.

The chain uses TRBV19 and TRBJ1-6, with 7 bases identical to TRBD1. Germline V lookup: CDR1 LNHDA, CDR2 SQIVND (reference sequence). This CDR3 has 13 amino acids. Germline trimming cut 8 bases from V and 7 bases from J; bases unmatched to any gene: 5. The CDR3 sequence is CASGDSENSPLHF. DNA of the CDR3: TGTGCCAGTGGGGACAGTGAGAATTCACCCCTCCACTTT.

CDR3 coding DNA: TGCAGTGCTAGTAGCGGCAGGGCAGGTAATGAGCAGTTCTTC. This gives the protein CSASSGRAGNEQFF. The chain recombines TRBV20-1 with TRBJ2-1, with D possibly matching TRBD2 (6 bases). The germline V gene encodes CDR1 DFQATT and CDR2 SNEGSKA (reference sequence). The CDR3 has 14 residues. The V end lost 3 bases, the J end lost 7 bases, and 16 bases lay between the germline ends.

This chain links TRBV2 with TRBJ2-5, with TRBD2 matching 8 bases. The germline gives CDR1 SNHLY, CDR2 FYNNEI. Trimming at V came to 9 bases and at J to 1 base, leaving 1 base not matched to a gene. The CDR3 has 12 residues. The CDR3 bases are TGTGCCAGACGGGGGGGCCAAGAGACCCAGTACTTC. Its translation is CARRGGQETQYF.

V usage is TRBV10-2 and J usage is TRBJ1-1, with a tentative D call TRBD1 (5 bases). The CDR3 contains 18 residues. Germline V gives CDR1 WSHSY, CDR2 SAAADI. V gave up 1 base and J gave up 0 bases, with 18 bases separating them. CDR3 amino acids: CASSEWGGGVGLNTEAFF. Here the CDR3 DNA reads TGCGCCAGCAGTGAGTGGGGGGGAGGGGTCGGACTGAACACTGAAGCTTTCTTT.

The gene calls are TRBV4-1 and TRBJ1-5, with D unclear. This CDR3 contains 15 residues. Trimming removed 0 bases at V and 1 base at J, with 7 bases between. Per germline, CDR1 MGHRA and CDR2 YSYEKL. The CDR3 spells CASSQEGRSNQPQHF. The DNA of the CDR3 is TGCGCCAGCAGCCAAGAAGGCCGGAGCAATCAGCCCCAGCATTTT.

The rearrangement links TRBV5-1 to TRBJ2-3, with a possible D match to TRBD1 (5 bases). The CDR3 is made up of 15 amino acids. Per the germline V gene, CDR1 is SGHRS and CDR2 is YFSETQ. V dropped 0 bases and J dropped 4 bases, with 12 bases sitting between them. CDR3 nucleotide sequence: TGCGCCAGCAGCTTGGTGGGGCAGGGCGCAGATACGCAGTATTTT. Amino acid sequence: CASSLVGQGADTQYF.

This clone was counted a single time. The rearrangement links TRBV5-1 to TRBJ1-5; 7 nucleotides agree with TRBD1. Germline trimming cut 0 bases from V and 4 bases from J; bases unmatched to any gene: 1. The CDR3 is 14 residues long. Per the germline V gene, CDR1 is SGHRS and CDR2 is YFSETQ. CDR3 amino acids: CASSLGGQNQPQHF. The CDR3 DNA reads TGCGCCAGCAGCTTGGGGGGACAGAATCAGCCCCAGCATTTT.

The V and J genes are TRBV19 and TRBJ1-2; no reliable D call. The V end lost 2 bases, the J end lost 5 bases, and 9 bases lay between the germline ends. In germline, CDR1 is LNHDA, CDR2 SQIVND (reference sequence). The CDR3 is made up of 13 amino acids. CDR3 protein: CASSITGYYGYTF. The CDR3 bases are TGTGCCAGTAGTATAACTGGGTATTATGGCTACACCTTC.